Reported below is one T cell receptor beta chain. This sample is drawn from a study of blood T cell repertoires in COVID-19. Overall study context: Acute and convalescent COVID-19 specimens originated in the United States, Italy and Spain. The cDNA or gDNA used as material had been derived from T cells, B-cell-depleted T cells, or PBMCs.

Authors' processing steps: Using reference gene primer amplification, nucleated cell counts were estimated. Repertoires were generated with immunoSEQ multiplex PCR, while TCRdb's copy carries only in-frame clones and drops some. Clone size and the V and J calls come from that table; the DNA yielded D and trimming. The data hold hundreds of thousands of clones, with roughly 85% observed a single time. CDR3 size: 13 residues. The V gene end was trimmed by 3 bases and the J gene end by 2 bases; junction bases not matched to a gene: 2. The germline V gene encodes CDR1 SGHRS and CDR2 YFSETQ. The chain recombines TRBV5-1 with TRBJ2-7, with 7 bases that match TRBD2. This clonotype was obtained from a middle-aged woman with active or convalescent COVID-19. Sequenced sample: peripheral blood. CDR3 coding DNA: TGCGCCAGCAGCTCCAGCGGGGCCTACGAGCAGTACTTC. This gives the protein CASSSSGAYEQYF.